These 4 T cell receptor beta chains originate from one sample sequenced in a study of blood T cell repertoires in COVID-19. The data were produced by immunoSEQ multiplex PCR, yet TCRdb's version contains in-frame clones alone and is incomplete. Found here are under 300,000 clones, roughly 84% of them singletons; the top ten hold 1.5% to 1.9%. The sample taken for sequencing was peripheral blood. Receptors originate from a middle-aged woman who had recovered from COVID-19.

The count of this clone is one. The chain uses TRBV5-1 and TRBJ1-4; maybe TRBD1 (5 bases). V was cut by 6 bases and J by 3 bases, with 15 bases left in between. The CDR3 covers 15 residues. Germline V gene lookup returns CDR1 SGHRS and CDR2 YFSETQ. CDR3 bases: TGCGCCAGCAACTTAGAGGGGAGGGCTAATGAAAAACTGTTTTTT. Amino acid sequence: CASNLEGRANEKLFF.

The rearrangement uses TRBV2 and TRBJ2-1; the D gene is possibly TRBD2 (5 bases). V lost 10 bases and J lost 5, with 21 bases in between. Germline CDR1 is SNHLY and CDR2 is FYNNEI. This CDR3 has 15 residues. This CDR3 reads CATRRMPADDNEQFF. The CDR3 DNA reads TGTGCCACCCGCCGGATGCCAGCGGATGACAATGAGCAGTTCTTC.

This chain connects TRBV3-1 (or the pseudogene TRBV3-2) to TRBJ1-6; the match to TRBD1 covers 9 bases. Germline V gives CDR1 LGHDT, CDR2 YNNKEL (reference sequence). V was pared by 4 bases and J by 7 bases, with 5 bases of the junction left unmatched. The CDR3 spans 15 residues. The CDR3 region is CASSPLTGGNSPLHF. Here the CDR3 DNA reads TGTGCCAGCAGCCCTTTGACAGGGGGGAATTCACCCCTCCACTTT.

V gene TRBV7-3 combines with J gene TRBJ2-2; 8 bases align to TRBD2. The CDR3 is 16 residues long. Germline V gene data show CDR1 as SGHTA and CDR2 as FQGTGA. J lost 3 bases, V lost 5 bases, and 8 bases had no gene match. In DNA, the CDR3 is TGTGCCAGCAGCCCCTTCGCGGGGGGTTACACCGGGGAGCTGTTTTTT. Its protein is CASSPFAGGYTGELFF.